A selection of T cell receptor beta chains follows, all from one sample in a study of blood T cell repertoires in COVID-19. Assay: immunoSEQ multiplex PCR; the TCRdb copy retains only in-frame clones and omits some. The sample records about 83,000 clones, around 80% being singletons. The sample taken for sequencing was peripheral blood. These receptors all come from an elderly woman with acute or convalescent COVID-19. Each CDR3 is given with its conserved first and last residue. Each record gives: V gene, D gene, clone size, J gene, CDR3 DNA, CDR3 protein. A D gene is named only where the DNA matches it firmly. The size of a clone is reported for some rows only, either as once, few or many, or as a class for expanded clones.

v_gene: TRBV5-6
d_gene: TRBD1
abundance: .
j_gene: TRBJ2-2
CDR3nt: TGTGCCAGCAGCTCGACAGGGGAAGGGTCCGGGGAGCTGTTTTTT
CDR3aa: CASSSTGEGSGELFF

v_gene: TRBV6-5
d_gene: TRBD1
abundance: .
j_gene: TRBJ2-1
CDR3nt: TGTGCCAGCAGTTGGAACCACGGACAGGGTTACAATGAGCAGTTCTTC
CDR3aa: CASSWNHGQGYNEQFF

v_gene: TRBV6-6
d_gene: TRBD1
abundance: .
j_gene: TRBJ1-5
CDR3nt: TGTGCCAGCAGCAAAGACAGGGTTCAGCCCCAGCATTTT
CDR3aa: CASSKDRVQPQHF

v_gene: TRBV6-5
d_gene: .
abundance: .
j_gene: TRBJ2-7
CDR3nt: TGTGCCCCCCCGGAGAGCGTTCCCTACGAGCAGTACTTC
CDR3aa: CAPPESVPYEQYF

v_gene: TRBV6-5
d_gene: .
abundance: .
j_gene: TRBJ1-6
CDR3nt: TGTGCCAGCAATGTAGGCGGGTATGGTTCACCCCTCCACTTT
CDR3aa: CASNVGGYGSPLHF

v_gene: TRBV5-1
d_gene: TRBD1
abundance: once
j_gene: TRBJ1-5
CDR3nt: TGCGCCAGCAGCTTAGCACCGACAGGGAGGAATCAGCCCCAGCATTTT
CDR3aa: CASSLAPTGRNQPQHF

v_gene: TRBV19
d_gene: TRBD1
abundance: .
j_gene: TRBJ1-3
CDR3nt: TGTGCCAGTAGTATGTTGAGGACAGGGGCTAACTCCTACGGAAACACCATATATTTT
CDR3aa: CASSMLRTGANSYGNTIYF

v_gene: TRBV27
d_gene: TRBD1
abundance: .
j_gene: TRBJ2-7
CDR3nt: TGTGCCAGCAGTCCTGGGACAGGGTGGAAGCAGTACTTC
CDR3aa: CASSPGTGWKQYF

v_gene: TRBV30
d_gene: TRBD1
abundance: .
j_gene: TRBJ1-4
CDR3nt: TGTGCCTGGAGTGCCGGGGCCGGGACAGGGAATGAAAAACTGTTTTTT
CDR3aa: CAWSAGAGTGNEKLFF

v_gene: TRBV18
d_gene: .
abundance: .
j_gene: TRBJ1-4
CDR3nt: TGTGCCAGCTCACCAAGCGGGACACCTAATGAAAAACTGTTTTTT
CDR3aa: CASSPSGTPNEKLFF

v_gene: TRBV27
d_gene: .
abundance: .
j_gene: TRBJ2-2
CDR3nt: TGTGCCAGCAGAAACAGGGACACCGGGGAGCTGTTTTTT
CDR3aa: CASRNRDTGELFF

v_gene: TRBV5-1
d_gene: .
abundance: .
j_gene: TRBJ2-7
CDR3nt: TGCGCCAGCAGCCCGGGGGTGGGTCCCTACGAGCAGTACTTC
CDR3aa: CASSPGVGPYEQYF

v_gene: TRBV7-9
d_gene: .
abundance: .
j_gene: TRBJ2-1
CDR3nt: TGTGCCAGCAGCTTAGATCGGACACCCAGCTCCTACAATGAGCAGTTCTTC
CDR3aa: CASSLDRTPSSYNEQFF

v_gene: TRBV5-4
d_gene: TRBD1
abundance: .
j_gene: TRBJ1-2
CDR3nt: TGTGCCAGCAGCTTGGGACAGGGGGCAAACTATGGCTACACCTTC
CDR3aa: CASSLGQGANYGYTF

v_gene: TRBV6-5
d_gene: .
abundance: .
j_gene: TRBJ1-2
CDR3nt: TGTGCCAGCAGTCCCTGGGGGGGGCGAAACTATGGCTACACCTTC
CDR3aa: CASSPWGGRNYGYTF

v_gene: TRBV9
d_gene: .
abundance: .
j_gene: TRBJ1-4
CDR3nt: TGTGCCAGCAGCGCGCAGGGAAGAGGTTGGGAAAAACTGTTTTTT
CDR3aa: CASSAQGRGWEKLFF

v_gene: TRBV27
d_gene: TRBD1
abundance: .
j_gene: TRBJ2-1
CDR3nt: TGTGCCAGCAGTTTACAGCCGGGACAGGGTTCCGATGAGCAGTTCTTC
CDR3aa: CASSLQPGQGSDEQFF

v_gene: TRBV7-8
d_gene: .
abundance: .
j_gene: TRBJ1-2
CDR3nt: TGTGCCAGCAGTCCGGGGGGCTTGAACTATGGCTACACCTTC
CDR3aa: CASSPGGLNYGYTF

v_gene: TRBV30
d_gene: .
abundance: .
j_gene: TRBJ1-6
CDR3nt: TGTGCCTGGAGTGCGGGGATTCCACCCCTCCACTTT
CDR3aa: CAWSAGIPPLHF

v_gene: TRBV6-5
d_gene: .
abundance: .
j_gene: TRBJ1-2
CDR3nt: TGTGCCAGCGCCAGGGCTCCGAACTATGGCTACACCTTC
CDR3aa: CASARAPNYGYTF

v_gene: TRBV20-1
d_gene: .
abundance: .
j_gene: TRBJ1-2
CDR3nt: TGCAGTGCTAGCCGCCTCGGGGGAAATGCCTTC
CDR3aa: CSASRLGGNAF

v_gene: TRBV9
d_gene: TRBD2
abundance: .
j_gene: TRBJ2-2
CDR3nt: TGTGCCAGCAGCGTAGTAAGCGGGGGGACCCCCGGGGAGCTGTTTTTT
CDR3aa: CASSVVSGGTPGELFF

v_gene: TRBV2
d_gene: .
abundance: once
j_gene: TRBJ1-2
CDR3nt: TGTGCCAGCAGCGCTGATAGTAGGACACCTGTTAACTATGGCTACACCTTC
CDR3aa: CASSADSRTPVNYGYTF

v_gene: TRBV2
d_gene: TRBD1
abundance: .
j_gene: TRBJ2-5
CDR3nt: TGTGCCAGCAGTTTGGACAGGGGGTGGGAGACCCAGTACTTC
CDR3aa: CASSLDRGWETQYF

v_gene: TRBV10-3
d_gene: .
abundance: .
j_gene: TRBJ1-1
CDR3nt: TGTGCCATCAGTGAGGGCAGGTCGCGCGAAGCTTTCTTT
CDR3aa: CAISEGRSREAFF

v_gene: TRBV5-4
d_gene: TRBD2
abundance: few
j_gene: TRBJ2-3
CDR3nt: TGTGCCAGCACCCCCCCGGCGGGGGGTTACACAGATACGCAGTATTTT
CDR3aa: CASTPPAGGYTDTQYF

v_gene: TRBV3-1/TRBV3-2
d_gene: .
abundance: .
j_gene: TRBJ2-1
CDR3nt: TGTGCCAGCAGCGGCACCGGGGGGCCAGGAGGGAATGAGCAGTTCTTC
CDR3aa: CASSGTGGPGGNEQFF

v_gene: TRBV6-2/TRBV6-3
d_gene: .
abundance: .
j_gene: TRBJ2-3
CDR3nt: TGTGCCAGCAGCCGAACTAGCACGCAGTATTTT
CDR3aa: CASSRTSTQYF